This passage covers 8 T cell receptor beta chains from one sample sequenced in a study of regulatory T cells in long-lasting Graves disease. This sample's time point: newly diagnosed GD, antithyroid drugs for less than 3 months. With RNA extracted from PBMCs as input, the TCR library was made. TCR beta libraries were built with iRepertoire HTBI primers and Arm-PCR of CDR3 regions. TCRdb recomputed calls from the multiplex PCR reads with MiXCR, one row per CDR3 protein. The data show hundreds of thousands of distinct CDR3 sequences, with about 15% seen just once and over 7.5% held by the top ten. The same sample was also studied in work on T cells in Graves' hyperthyroidism and ophthalmopathy.

The specimen was peripheral blood mononuclear cells (PBMCs), collected at new diagnosis, from a patient treated with antithyroid drugs. The receptors were sampled from a woman aged 35 to 49 with Graves disease.

The sample holds many counts of this clonotype. The junction departs from germline at one end; a sequencing error may be responsible. The rearrangement joins TRBV7-7 to TRBJ2-7, with 7 bases lining up with TRBD2. The CDR3 loop spans 15 amino acids. CDR1 is SSHAT, CDR2 FNYEAQ, per germline (reference sequence). CDR3 DNA sequence: TGTGCTAGCAGCTTAGGAGCGGGGACCTCCTACGAGCAGTACTTC. Translating gives CASSLGAGTSYEQYF.

V and J are TRBV29-1 and TRBJ2-1; D is possibly TRBD2 (6 bases). CDR3 length equals 14 residues. Germline lookup yields CDR1 SQVTM and CDR2 ANQGSEA. The ends were cut back, 3 bases at V and 4 bases at J, with 13 bases in the middle. The CDR3 coding sequence is TGCAGCGTTGATGGTGGGGGGAGATACAATGAGCAGTTCTTC. Its translation is CSVDGGGRYNEQFF.

The V gene is TRBV10-2, the J gene TRBJ2-3; D remains ambiguous. V was cut by 6 bases and J by 1 base, with 14 bases left in between. The germline gives CDR1 WSHSY, CDR2 SAAADI. The CDR3 spans 15 residues. The chain's CDR3 is CASRDLNQGTDTQYF. CDR3 in DNA: TGCGCCAGCAGGGACCTCAATCAAGGCACAGATACGCAGTATTTT.

Many counts were recorded for this clonotype. The chain recombines TRBV2 with TRBJ2-3, with D perhaps matching TRBD1 or TRBD2 (5 bases each). Germline CDR1 SNHLY, CDR2 FYNNEI. The CDR3 sequence is 13 residues long. Trimming cost V 7 bases and J 2 bases, with 10 bases left between them. The CDR3 DNA follows: TGTGCCAGCATATCCGGGGCCACAGATACGCAGTATTTT. Protein product: CASISGATDTQYF.

Comment on this clonotype: No conserved phenylalanine or tryptophan is present at the end of the CDR3, so a read error is the likely explanation. The rearrangement joins TRBV7-9 to TRBJ2-1; D perhaps matches TRBD1 (6 bases). From germline, CDR1 is SEHNR and CDR2 FQNEAQ (reference sequence). Trimming shortened V by 1 base and J by 4 bases, and 11 bases separated the two germline ends. There are 15 residues in the CDR3. CDR3 coding DNA: TGTGCCAGCAGCTTAGAAGGACAGAGATACAATGAGCAGTTCGTC. It yields the protein CASSLEGQRYNEQFV.

This clonotype was detected ten times or more. The J gene is TRBJ2-1, the V gene TRBV11-2, with D perhaps matching TRBD2 (5 bases). The CDR3 has 16 amino acids. Germline V gene data show CDR1 as SGHAT and CDR2 as FQNNGV. Deletions cut 5 bases from V and 0 bases from J, with 14 bases between. CDR3: CASSNPRDPSYNEQFF. The DNA for the CDR3 is TGTGCCAGCAGCAACCCACGGGATCCCTCCTACAATGAGCAGTTCTTC.

This clonotype was detected ten times or more. The chain links TRBV12-3 or TRBV12-4 to TRBJ2-5; tentatively, D is TRBD2 (6 bases). V was cut by 2 bases and J by 5 bases, with 15 bases left in between. The CDR3 runs 15 residues. CDR3 amino acids: CASSLRLASDETQYF. For the CDR3, the DNA is TGTGCCAGCAGTTTAAGGTTGGCTAGCGATGAGACCCAGTACTTC.

This CDR3 reads CASSQEINYEQYF. For the CDR3, the DNA is TGCGCCAGCAGCCAAGAGATTAACTACGAGCAGTACTTC. This rearrangement joins TRBV4-3 to TRBJ2-7; no clear D. The ends were cut back, 0 bases at V and 3 bases at J, with 6 bases in the middle. The length of the CDR3 is 13 residues. Germline loops: CDR1 LGHNA, CDR2 YSLEER.